Listed here are 25 T cell receptor beta chains from one sample, sequenced in a study of T cells in localized non-small cell lung cancer (dated by TCRdb to the early 2020s). The receptor library was made with the immunoSEQ multiplex PCR assay. Held by TCRdb, this immuneACCESS table contains in-frame sequences only and omits some clones. Under half of the omission traces to an unresolved V gene where checked; the cause of the rest is unknown. This sample comprises about 1,200 clones, 34% of them detected only once. Roughly 9.8% of the sample rests with the top ten. The material was lung tumor tissue, obtained before any cancer treatment. The origin of the receptors is a male donor at least 60 years old with stage I lung adenocarcinoma.

V gene TRBV19 combines with J gene TRBJ2-7; TRBD2 is a possible D gene (6 bases). V dropped 3 bases and J dropped 2 bases, with 11 bases sitting between them. Germline CDR1 reads LNHDA; CDR2 reads SQIVND (reference sequence). The CDR3 runs 14 residues. CDR3 amino acids: CASSIRGITYEQYF. Written as DNA, the CDR3 is TGTGCCAGTAGTATTCGCGGGATCACCTACGAGCAGTACTTC. Full variable domain (missing parts from reference TRBV19 and TRBJ2-7): DGGITQSPKYLFRKEGQNVTLSCEQNLNHDAMYWYRQDPGQGLRLIYYSQIVNDFQKGDIAEGYSVSREKKESFPLTVTSAQKNPTAFYLCASSIRGITYEQYFGPGTRLTVT.

This clone occurred once. This sequence joins TRBV9 and TRBJ1-4; D gene uncertain. The CDR3 is 16 residues long. V shed 3 bases and J shed 5 bases, with 17 bases lying between them. Per the germline V gene, CDR1 is SGDLS and CDR2 is YYNGEE. The CDR3 is CASSAQGSSLNEKLFF. In DNA form, the CDR3 reads TGTGCCAGCAGCGCTCAAGGGAGCTCCCTAAATGAAAAACTGTTTTTT.

The V and J genes are TRBV11-3 and TRBJ2-1, with D perhaps TRBD1 or TRBD2 (5 bases each). In germline, CDR1 is SGHNT, CDR2 YENEEA. Trimming took 6 bases from V and 8 from J, leaving 17 bases between them. The CDR3 has 14 residues. The CDR3 sequence: CASSSTGPSHEQFF. Here the CDR3 DNA reads TGTGCCAGCAGTTCAACGGGGCCTTCCCATGAGCAGTTCTTC.

The chain links TRBV29-1 to TRBJ2-7; D ambiguous. The CDR3 covers 12 residues. Trimming took 5 bases from V and 3 from J, leaving 11 bases between them. The germline V gene has CDR1 SQVTM and CDR2 ANQGSEA. CDR3 sequence (DNA): TGCAGCGTTTCAGGTTCGATCTACGAGCAGTACTTC. This gives the protein CSVSGSIYEQYF.

The V call is TRBV9, the J call TRBJ2-7; 10 bases line up with TRBD1. Germline V CDR1 and CDR2: SGDLS, YYNGEE. The CDR3 runs 14 residues. V lost 7 bases and J lost 5; bases outside the gene matches: 9. CDR3 sequence reads: CASARPGQGNEQYF. CDR3 DNA sequence: TGTGCCAGCGCCCGACCGGGACAGGGGAACGAGCAGTACTTC.

The chain employs TRBV6-8 and TRBJ1-6; D perhaps matches TRBD1 (5 bases). CDR3 size: 12 residues. The V gene lost 8 bases and the J gene lost 10 bases, with 12 bases spanning the gap. Germline assignment: CDR1 MNHGY and CDR2 SAAAGT. CDR3 loop: CASGDRISPLHF. DNA of the CDR3: TGTGCCAGCGGAGACAGAATATCACCCCTCCACTTT.

This clone was seen only a few times. The chain employs TRBV19 and TRBJ1-2; D ambiguous. The V end was cut by 6 bases, the J end by 0 bases, with 8 bases between. CDR1 and CDR2 from the germline V gene are LNHDA and SQIVND (reference sequence). The CDR3 has 13 amino acids. CDR3 region: CASRQGANYGYTF. The CDR3 nucleotides are TGTGCCAGTAGACAAGGAGCTAACTATGGCTACACCTTC.

The gene calls are TRBV12-5 and TRBJ1-2; TRBD1 aligns across 7 bases. Germline CDR1 LGHNT, CDR2 FRNRAP. Unmatched junction bases numbered 6, after V lost 4 bases and J lost 10 bases. CDR3 length: 12 residues. This chain's CDR3 is CASGWETGDYTF. In DNA form, the CDR3 reads TGTGCTAGTGGTTGGGAAACAGGGGACTACACCTTC.

This clone qualifies as large. The genes are TRBV4-1 and TRBJ1-1; 7 bases are a match to TRBD1. V dropped 5 bases and J dropped 4; count of bases not matched to a gene: 13. This CDR3 is 16 amino acids long. CDR1 and CDR2 (germline): MGHRA, YSYEKL. DNA of the CDR3: TGCGCCAGCAGCGACAGACAGGGTTTCTTTGTCACTGAAGCTTTCTTT. Its protein is CASSDRQGFFVTEAFF.

This clone is categorized as medium-sized. The chain combines TRBV6-8 with TRBJ2-5; 10 nucleotides align to TRBD1. CDR1 MNHGY and CDR2 SAAAGT come from the germline V gene. The CDR3 sequence is 15 residues long. V lost 7 bases and J lost 6; bases outside the gene matches: 11. CDR3 nucleotides: TGTGCCAGCACGGCCCCGACAGGGGGCGCCCAGACCCAGTACTTC. This gives the protein CASTAPTGGAQTQYF.

This chain links TRBV19 with TRBJ1-5; D call uncertain. This CDR3 has 15 amino acids. Germline loops: CDR1 LNHDA, CDR2 SQIVND (reference sequence). Trimming pared 5 bases from V and 3 bases from J, leaving 14 bases between. The CDR3: CASSLAGQINQPQHF. CDR3 bases: TGTGCCAGTAGTCTGGCCGGGCAGATCAATCAGCCCCAGCATTTT.

Within the sample, this clone is medium-sized. The chain links TRBV11-3 to TRBJ1-1, with TRBD1 identical over 10 bases. The trim removed 4 bases at V and 0 bases at J, leaving 5 bases unmatched. Germline assignment: CDR1 SGHNT and CDR2 YENEEA. The CDR3 is 16 amino acids. Written as DNA, the CDR3 is TGTGCCAGCAGCTGGGGGACAGGGGCTTTGAACACTGAAGCTTTCTTT. Residues: CASSWGTGALNTEAFF.

The V call is TRBV19, the J call TRBJ1-3; TRBD1 might be the D (6 bases). From germline, CDR1 is LNHDA and CDR2 SQIVND (reference sequence). V was trimmed by 6 bases and J by 0 bases, leaving 9 bases between them. The CDR3 extends over 14 amino acids. DNA for the CDR3: TGTGCCAGTAGCCCGACAGGCTCTGGAAACACCATATATTTT. As protein: CASSPTGSGNTIYF.

This clone counts as medium-sized. V and J are TRBV11-3 and TRBJ1-1; 9 nucleotides match TRBD1. This CDR3 has 15 residues. From germline, CDR1 is SGHNT and CDR2 YENEEA. V shed 5 bases, J shed 1 base, and the junction held 5 bases outside the gene matches. CDR3 residues: CASSQGDRENTEAFF. The DNA for the CDR3 is TGTGCCAGCAGCCAAGGGGACAGGGAGAACACTGAAGCTTTCTTT.

Only a few counts were recorded for this clone. The chain joins TRBV11-3 to TRBJ2-3, with 7 bases that match TRBD2. Per germline, CDR1 SGHNT and CDR2 YENEEA. The J segment lost 4 bases and the V segment lost 4 bases, leaving 5 bases of the junction unmatched. This CDR3 spans 14 amino acids. The CDR3 loop reads CASSSAGVSDTQYF. In DNA, the CDR3 is TGTGCCAGCAGCTCCGCGGGGGTATCAGATACGCAGTATTTT. The variable domain in full, completed from reference TRBV11-3 and TRBJ2-3, reads EAGVVQSPRYKIIEKKQPVAFWCNPISGHNTLYWYLQNLGQGPELLIRYENEEAVDDSQLPKDRFSAERLKGVDSTLKIQPAELGDSAVYLCASSSAGVSDTQYFGPGTRLTVL.

This clone is judged medium-sized. This chain connects TRBV11-3 to TRBJ1-6, with D possibly matching TRBD1 (5 bases). Germline assignment: CDR1 SGHNT and CDR2 YENEEA. The CDR3 contains 15 residues. Trimming removed 5 bases from V and 9 bases from J, with 17 bases in between. The DNA for the CDR3 is TGTGCCAGCAGCCTGACAGATTTTCAGGGTTCACCCCTCCACTTT. Its translation is CASSLTDFQGSPLHF. Variable domain in full (rest from reference TRBV11-3 and TRBJ1-6): EAGVVQSPRYKIIEKKQPVAFWCNPISGHNTLYWYLQNLGQGPELLIRYENEEAVDDSQLPKDRFSAERLKGVDSTLKIQPAELGDSAVYLCASSLTDFQGSPLHFGNGTRLTVT.

This clone is labeled as large. The chain links TRBV6-8 to TRBJ2-1, with D possibly matching TRBD1 (6 bases). Looked up from germline, CDR1 is MNHGY and CDR2 is SAAAGT. Trimming removed 9 bases from V and 2 bases from J, with 14 bases in between. The CDR3 is 14 residues long. CDR3 region: CARWGLKAYNEQFF. The CDR3 region has the DNA TGTGCCAGGTGGGGGCTGAAAGCCTACAATGAGCAGTTCTTC.

There are a few counts of this clone. This chain connects TRBV1 to TRBJ1-1. TRBV1 is marked as a pseudogene. This CDR3 contains 15 residues. The CDR3 is CASSPWAGVNTEAFF. In DNA form, the CDR3 reads TGCGCCAGCAGCCCCTGGGCAGGAGTGAACACTGAAGCTTTCTTT.

The chain joins TRBV6-8 to TRBJ2-5; no reliable D call. The CDR3 is made up of 16 amino acids. In germline, CDR1 is MNHGY, CDR2 SAAAGT. The germline V and J ends were trimmed by 7 bases and 5 bases, with 23 bases remaining between them. CDR3 loop: CASTVLMVSRQETQYF. The CDR3 DNA sequence: TGTGCCAGCACCGTACTAATGGTCTCGAGGCAGGAGACCCAGTACTTC.

This sequence joins TRBV28 and TRBJ2-6, with 9 bases lining up with TRBD1. CDR1 MDHEN and CDR2 SYDVKM come from the germline V gene. The length of the CDR3 is 17 residues. J was trimmed by 2 bases and V by 6 bases; bases with no gene match: 8. CDR3 in DNA: TGTGCCAGCAGCGTAACGGGACAGGGTACTGGGGCCAACGTCCTGACTTTC. This gives the protein CASSVTGQGTGANVLTF.

This chain joins TRBV19 and TRBJ2-5; TRBD1 matches at 7 bases. Germline V gives CDR1 LNHDA, CDR2 SQIVND (reference sequence). J gave up 4 bases and V 4 bases, and 9 bases lay outside the gene matches. This CDR3 has 15 residues. CDR3 nucleotides: TGTGCCAGTAGTAGGGGACAGTCTTGGGGAGAGACCCAGTACTTC. It yields the protein CASSRGQSWGETQYF.

This clone was seen more than once but under ten times. DNA of the CDR3: TGTGCCAGCAGAAGGGGAGCTTCCAAAAACATTCAGTACTTC. Its protein product is CASRRGASKNIQYF. This sequence joins TRBV6-8 and TRBJ2-4; the D gene could be TRBD1 or TRBD2 (5 bases each). Trimming took 6 bases from V and 2 from J, leaving 11 bases between them. Per germline, CDR1 MNHGY and CDR2 SAAAGT. The CDR3 has 14 amino acids.

The J gene is TRBJ2-1, the V gene TRBV6-8; D remains ambiguous. CDR1 is MNHGY and CDR2 is SAAAGT in the germline V gene. V lost 6 bases to trimming and J lost 10 bases, with 19 bases between them. CDR3 length: 14 residues. CDR3 bases: TGTGCCAGCAGGCCGGGCCCCCCGAGAGGCGAGCAGTTCTTC. The encoded protein is CASRPGPPRGEQFF.

The chain uses TRBV14 and TRBJ2-7; D remains unclear. The tail of the sequence fits TRBJ2-1 better, so the J call may be wrong. Germline CDR1 is SGHDN and CDR2 is FVKESK. This CDR3 is built from 11 residues. The CDR3 DNA is TGTGCCAGCAGCCAAGTGACGGAGCAGTTCTTC. This translates into CASSQVTEQFF.

This clone is categorized as large. The gene calls are TRBV11-3 and TRBJ1-2, with 10 positions matching TRBD1. V was pared by 5 bases and J by 3 bases, with 9 bases of the junction left unmatched. The V gene's germline CDR1 is SGHNT and CDR2 YENEEA. CDR3 size: 16 residues. The CDR3 sequence is CASSPLPGTGDYGYTF. CDR3 in DNA: TGTGCCAGCAGCCCTTTGCCGGGGACAGGGGACTATGGCTACACCTTC.